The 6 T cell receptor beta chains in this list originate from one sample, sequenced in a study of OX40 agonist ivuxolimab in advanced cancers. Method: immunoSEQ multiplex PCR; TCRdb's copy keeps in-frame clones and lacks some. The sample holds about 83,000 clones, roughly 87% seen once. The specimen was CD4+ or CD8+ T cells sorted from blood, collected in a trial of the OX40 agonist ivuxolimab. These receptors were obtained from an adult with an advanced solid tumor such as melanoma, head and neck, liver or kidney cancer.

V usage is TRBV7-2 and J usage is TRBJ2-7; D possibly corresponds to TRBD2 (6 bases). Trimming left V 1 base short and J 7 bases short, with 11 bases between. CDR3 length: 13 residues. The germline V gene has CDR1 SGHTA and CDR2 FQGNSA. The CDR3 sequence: CASSLEHRGEQYF. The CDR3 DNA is TGTGCCAGCAGCTTAGAGCACCGGGGGGAGCAGTACTTC.

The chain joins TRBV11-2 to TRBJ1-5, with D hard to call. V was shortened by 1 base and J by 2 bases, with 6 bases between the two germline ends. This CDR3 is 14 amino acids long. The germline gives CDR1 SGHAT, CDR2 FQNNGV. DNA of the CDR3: TGTGCCAGCAGCTTAGTAGGGCGCAATCAGCCCCAGCATTTT. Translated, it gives CASSLVGRNQPQHF.

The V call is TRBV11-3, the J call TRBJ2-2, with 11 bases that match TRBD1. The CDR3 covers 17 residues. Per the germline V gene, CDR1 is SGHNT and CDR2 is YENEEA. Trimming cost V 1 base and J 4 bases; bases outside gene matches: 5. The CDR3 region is CASSLGTGGRFTGELFF. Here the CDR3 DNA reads TGTGCCAGCAGCTTAGGGACAGGGGGCCGATTCACCGGGGAGCTGTTTTTT.

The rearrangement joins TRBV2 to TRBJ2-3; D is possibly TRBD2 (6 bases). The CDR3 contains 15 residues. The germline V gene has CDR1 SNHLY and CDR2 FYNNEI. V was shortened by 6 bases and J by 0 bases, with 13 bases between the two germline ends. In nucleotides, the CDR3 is TGTGCCAGCAGCCCCGGGACTCGCAGCACAGATACGCAGTATTTT. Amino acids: CASSPGTRSTDTQYF.

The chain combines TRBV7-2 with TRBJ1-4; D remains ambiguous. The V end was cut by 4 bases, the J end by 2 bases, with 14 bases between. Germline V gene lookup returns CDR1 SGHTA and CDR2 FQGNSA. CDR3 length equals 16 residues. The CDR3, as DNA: TGTGCCAGCAGCTCCCAGCGGCGGATGACTAATGAAAAACTGTTTTTT. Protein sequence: CASSSQRRMTNEKLFF. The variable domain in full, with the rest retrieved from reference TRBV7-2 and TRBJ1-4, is GAGVSQSPSNKVTEKGKDVELRCDPISGHTALYWYRQSLGQGLEFLIYFQGNSAPDKSGLPSDRFSAERTGGSVSTLTIQRTQQEDSAVYLCASSSQRRMTNEKLFFGSGTQLSVL.

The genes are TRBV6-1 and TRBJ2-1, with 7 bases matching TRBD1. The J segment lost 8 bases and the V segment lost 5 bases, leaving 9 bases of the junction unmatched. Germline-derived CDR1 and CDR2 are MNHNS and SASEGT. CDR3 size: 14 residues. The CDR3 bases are TGTGCCAGCAGTATGCGACAGGGTGTTCATGAGCAGTTCTTC. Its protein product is CASSMRQGVHEQFF.